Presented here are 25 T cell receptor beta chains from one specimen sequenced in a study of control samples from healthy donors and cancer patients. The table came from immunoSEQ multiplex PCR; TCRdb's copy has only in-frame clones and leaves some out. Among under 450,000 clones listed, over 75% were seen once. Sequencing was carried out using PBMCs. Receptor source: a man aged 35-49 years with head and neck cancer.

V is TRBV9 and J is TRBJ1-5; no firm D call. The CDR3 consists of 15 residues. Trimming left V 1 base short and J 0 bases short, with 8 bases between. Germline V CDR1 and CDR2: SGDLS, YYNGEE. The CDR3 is CASSVLADSNQPQHF. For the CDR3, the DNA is TGTGCCAGCAGCGTACTCGCGGATAGCAATCAGCCCCAGCATTTT. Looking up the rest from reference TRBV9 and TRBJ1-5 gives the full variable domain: DSGVTQTPKHLITATGQRVTLRCSPRSGDLSVYWYQQSLDQGLQFLIQYYNGEERAKGNILERFSAQQFPDLHSELNLSSLELGDSALYFCASSVLADSNQPQHFGDGTRLSIL.

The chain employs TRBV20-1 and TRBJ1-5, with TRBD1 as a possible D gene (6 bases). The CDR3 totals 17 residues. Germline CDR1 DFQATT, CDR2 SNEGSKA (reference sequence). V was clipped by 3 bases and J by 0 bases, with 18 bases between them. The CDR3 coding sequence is TGCAGTGCTAGTTTTTGGACAGACCCTAATAGCAATCAGCCCCAGCATTTT. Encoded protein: CSASFWTDPNSNQPQHF.

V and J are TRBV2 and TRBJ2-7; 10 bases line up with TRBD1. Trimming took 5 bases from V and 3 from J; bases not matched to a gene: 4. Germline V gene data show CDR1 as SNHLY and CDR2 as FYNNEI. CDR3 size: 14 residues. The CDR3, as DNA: TGTGCCAGCAGTAAGGACAGGGGGGACTACGAGCAGTACTTC. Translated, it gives CASSKDRGDYEQYF. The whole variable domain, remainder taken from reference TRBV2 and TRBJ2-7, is EPEVTQTPSHQVTQMGQEVILRCVPISNHLYFYWYRQILGQKVEFLVSFYNNEISEKSEIFDDQFSVERPDGSNFTLKIRSTKLEDSAMYFCASSKDRGDYEQYFGPGTRLTVT.

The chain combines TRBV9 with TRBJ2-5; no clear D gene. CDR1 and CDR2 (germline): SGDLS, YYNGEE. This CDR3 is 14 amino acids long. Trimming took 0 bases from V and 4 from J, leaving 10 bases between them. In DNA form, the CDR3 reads TGTGCCAGCAGCGTAGCCCTAGAATTAGAGACCCAGTACTTC. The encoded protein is CASSVALELETQYF. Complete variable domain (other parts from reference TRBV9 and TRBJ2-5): DSGVTQTPKHLITATGQRVTLRCSPRSGDLSVYWYQQSLDQGLQFLIQYYNGEERAKGNILERFSAQQFPDLHSELNLSSLELGDSALYFCASSVALELETQYFGPGTRLLVL.

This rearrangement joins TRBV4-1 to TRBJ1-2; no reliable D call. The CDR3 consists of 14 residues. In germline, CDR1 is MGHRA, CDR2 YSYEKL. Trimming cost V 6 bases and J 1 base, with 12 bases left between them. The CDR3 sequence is CASSRGLLNYGYTF. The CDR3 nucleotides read TGCGCCAGCAGTCGCGGACTGCTTAACTATGGCTACACCTTC.

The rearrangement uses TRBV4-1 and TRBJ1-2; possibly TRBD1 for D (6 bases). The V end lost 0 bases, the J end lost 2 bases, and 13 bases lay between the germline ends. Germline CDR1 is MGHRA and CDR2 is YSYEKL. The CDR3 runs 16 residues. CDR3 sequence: CASSQDHYRANYGYTF. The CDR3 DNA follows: TGCGCCAGCAGCCAAGACCACTACAGGGCAAACTATGGCTACACCTTC.

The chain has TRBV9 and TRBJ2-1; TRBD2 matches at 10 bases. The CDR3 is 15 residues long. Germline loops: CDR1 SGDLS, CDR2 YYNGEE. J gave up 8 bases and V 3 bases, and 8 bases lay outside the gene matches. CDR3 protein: CASSASGLATDEQFF. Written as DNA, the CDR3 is TGTGCCAGCAGCGCCTCGGGACTAGCGACTGATGAGCAGTTCTTC.

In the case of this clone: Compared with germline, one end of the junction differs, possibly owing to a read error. CDR3 coding DNA: TGTGCCACCAGTGCCGACAGTCAACCGTCTAATGGGTACACCTTC. This encodes CATSADSQPSNGYTF. The chain is built from TRBV24-1 and TRBJ1-2, with a possible D match to TRBD1 (5 bases). The germline V gene has CDR1 KGHDR and CDR2 SFDVKD. This CDR3 spans 15 amino acids.

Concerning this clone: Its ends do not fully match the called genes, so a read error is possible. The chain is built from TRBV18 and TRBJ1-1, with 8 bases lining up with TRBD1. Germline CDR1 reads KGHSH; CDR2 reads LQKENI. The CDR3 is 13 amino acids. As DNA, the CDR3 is TGTGCCAGCTCTTCAGGGGGCAGCCAAGATTGGGTCTTT. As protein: CASSSGGSQDWVF.

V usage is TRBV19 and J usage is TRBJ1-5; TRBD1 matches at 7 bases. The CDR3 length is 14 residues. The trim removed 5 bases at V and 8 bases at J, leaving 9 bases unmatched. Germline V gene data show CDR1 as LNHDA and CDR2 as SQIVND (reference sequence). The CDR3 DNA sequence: TGTGCCAGTAGTCCGCAGGGGGGGTTAGAGCCCCAGCATTTT. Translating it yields CASSPQGGLEPQHF.

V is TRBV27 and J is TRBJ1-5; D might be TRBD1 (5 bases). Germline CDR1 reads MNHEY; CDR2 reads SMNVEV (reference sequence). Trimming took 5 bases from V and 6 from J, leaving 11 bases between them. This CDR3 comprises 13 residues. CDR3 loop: CASSPGNGQPQHF. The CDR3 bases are TGTGCCAGCAGTCCAGGGAACGGTCAGCCCCAGCATTTT.

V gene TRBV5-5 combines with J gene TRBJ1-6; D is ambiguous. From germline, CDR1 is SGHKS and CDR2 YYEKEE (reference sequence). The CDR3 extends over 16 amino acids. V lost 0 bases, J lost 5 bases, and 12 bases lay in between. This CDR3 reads CASSLVGSPNNSPLHF. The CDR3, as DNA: TGTGCCAGCAGCTTGGTAGGGAGTCCCAATAATTCACCCCTCCACTTT.

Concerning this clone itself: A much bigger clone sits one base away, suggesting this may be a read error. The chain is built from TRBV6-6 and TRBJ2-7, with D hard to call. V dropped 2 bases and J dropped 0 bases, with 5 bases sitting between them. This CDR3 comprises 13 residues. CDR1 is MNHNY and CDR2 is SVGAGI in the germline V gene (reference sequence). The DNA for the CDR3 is TGTGCCAGCAGTTACGGGGACTCCTACGAGCAGTACTTC. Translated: CASSYGDSYEQYF.

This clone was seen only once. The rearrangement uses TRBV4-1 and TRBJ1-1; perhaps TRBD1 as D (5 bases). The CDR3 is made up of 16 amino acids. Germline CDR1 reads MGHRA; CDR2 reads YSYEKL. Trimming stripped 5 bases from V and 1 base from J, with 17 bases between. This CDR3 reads CASSFRPTGQNTEAFF. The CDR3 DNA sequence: TGCGCCAGCAGCTTCCGGCCCACAGGACAGAACACTGAAGCTTTCTTT.

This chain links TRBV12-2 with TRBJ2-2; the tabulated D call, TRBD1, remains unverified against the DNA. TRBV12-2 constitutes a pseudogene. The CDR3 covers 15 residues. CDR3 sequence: CASRSWYRNTGELFF. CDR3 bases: TGTGCAAGTCGCTCCTGGTACAGGAACACCGGGGAGCTGTTTTTT.

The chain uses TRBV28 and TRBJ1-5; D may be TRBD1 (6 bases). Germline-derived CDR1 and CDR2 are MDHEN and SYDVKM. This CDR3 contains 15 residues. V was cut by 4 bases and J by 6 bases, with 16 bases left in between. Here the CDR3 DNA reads TGTGCCAGCAGTTCGTTTGCAGGGGCTCGTCAGCCCCAGCATTTT. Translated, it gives CASSSFAGARQPQHF. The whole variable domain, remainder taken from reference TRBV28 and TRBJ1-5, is DVKVTQSSRYLVKRTGEKVFLECVQDMDHENMFWYRQDPGLGLRLIYFSYDVKMKEKGDIPEGYSVSREKKERFSLILESASTNQTSMYLCASSSFAGARQPQHFGDGTRLSIL.

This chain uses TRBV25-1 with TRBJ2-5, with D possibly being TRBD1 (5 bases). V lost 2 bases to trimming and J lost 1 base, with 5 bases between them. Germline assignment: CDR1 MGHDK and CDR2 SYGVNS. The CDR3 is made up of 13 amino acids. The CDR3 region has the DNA TGTGCCAGCAGTGAAGACAGCCAAGAGACCCAGTACTTC. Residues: CASSEDSQETQYF. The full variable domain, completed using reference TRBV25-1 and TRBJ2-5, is EADIYQTPRYLVIGTGKKITLECSQTMGHDKMYWYQQDPGMELHLIHYSYGVNSTEKGDLSSESTVSRIRTEHFPLTLESARPSHTSQYLCASSEDSQETQYFGPGTRLLVL.

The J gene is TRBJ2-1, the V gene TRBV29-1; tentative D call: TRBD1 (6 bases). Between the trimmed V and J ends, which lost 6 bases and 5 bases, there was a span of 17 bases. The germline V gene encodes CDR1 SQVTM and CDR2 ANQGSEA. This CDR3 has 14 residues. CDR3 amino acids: CSVVPGQRNNEQFF. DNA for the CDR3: TGCAGCGTGGTCCCCGGACAGCGGAACAATGAGCAGTTCTTC.

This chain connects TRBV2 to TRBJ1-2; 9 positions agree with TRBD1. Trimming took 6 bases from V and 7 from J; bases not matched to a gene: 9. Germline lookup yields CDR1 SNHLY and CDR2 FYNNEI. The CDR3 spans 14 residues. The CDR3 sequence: CASSADRGPSGYTF. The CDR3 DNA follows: TGTGCCAGCAGCGCGGACAGGGGACCAAGTGGCTACACCTTC.

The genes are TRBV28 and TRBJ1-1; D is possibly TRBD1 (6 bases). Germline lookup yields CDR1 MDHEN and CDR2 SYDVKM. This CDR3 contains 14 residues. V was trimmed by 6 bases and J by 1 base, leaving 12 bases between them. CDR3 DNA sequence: TGTGCCAGCAGCTCACAGGGCCCGAACACTGAAGCTTTCTTT. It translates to CASSSQGPNTEAFF.

CDR3: CASSRQGLSGNTIYF. The CDR3 nucleotides read TGTGCCAGCAGTCGACAGGGGTTGTCTGGAAACACCATATATTTT. The chain couples TRBV6-5 to TRBJ1-3, with 8 bases identical to TRBD1. The CDR3 runs 15 residues. Per germline, CDR1 MNHEY and CDR2 SVGAGI. The V segment lost 5 bases and the J segment 1 base; nucleotides outside the gene matches: 4.

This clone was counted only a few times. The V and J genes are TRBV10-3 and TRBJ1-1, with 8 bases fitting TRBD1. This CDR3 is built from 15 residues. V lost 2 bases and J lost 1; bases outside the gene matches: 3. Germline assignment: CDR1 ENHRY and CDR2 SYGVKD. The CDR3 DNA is TGTGCCATCAGTGAGCCAGGGACAGGGAACACTGAAGCTTTCTTT. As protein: CAISEPGTGNTEAFF.

CDR3 protein: CASSIMEGWGRRQPQHF. The DNA for the CDR3 is TGTGCCAGTAGTATTATGGAAGGGTGGGGTCGCCGTCAGCCCCAGCATTTT. The rearrangement links TRBV19 to TRBJ1-5; D call uncertain. This CDR3 spans 17 amino acids. V was pared by 3 bases and J by 6 bases, with 21 bases between. Germline CDR1 reads LNHDA; CDR2 reads SQIVND (reference sequence).

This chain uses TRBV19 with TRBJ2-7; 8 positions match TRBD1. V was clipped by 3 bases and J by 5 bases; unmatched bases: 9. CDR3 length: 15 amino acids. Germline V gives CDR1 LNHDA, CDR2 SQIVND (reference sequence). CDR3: CASSIGQGWSHEQYF. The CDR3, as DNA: TGTGCCAGTAGTATCGGACAGGGATGGAGCCACGAGCAGTACTTC.

This CDR3 reads CASSLKGQGANTQYF. The CDR3 nucleotides are TGTGCCAGCAGTTTAAAAGGACAGGGGGCGAATACGCAGTATTTT. The V and J genes are TRBV27 and TRBJ2-3; TRBD1 matches at 11 bases. Trimming at V came to 2 bases and at J to 7 bases, leaving 5 bases not matched to a gene. The CDR3 covers 15 residues. CDR1 and CDR2 from the germline V gene are MNHEY and SMNVEV (reference sequence).